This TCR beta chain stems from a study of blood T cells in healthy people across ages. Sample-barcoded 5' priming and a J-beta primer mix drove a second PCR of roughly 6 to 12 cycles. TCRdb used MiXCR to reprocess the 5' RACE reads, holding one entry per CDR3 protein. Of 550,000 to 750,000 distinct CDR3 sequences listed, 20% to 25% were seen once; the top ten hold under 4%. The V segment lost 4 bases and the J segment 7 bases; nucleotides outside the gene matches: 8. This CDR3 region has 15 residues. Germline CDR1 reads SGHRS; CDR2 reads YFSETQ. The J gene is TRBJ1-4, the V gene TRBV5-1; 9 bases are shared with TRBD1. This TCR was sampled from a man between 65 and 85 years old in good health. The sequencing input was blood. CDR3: CASSRGQGTGEKLFF. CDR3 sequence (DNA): TGCGCCAGCAGCCGTGGACAGGGGACGGGTGAAAAACTGTTTTTT.